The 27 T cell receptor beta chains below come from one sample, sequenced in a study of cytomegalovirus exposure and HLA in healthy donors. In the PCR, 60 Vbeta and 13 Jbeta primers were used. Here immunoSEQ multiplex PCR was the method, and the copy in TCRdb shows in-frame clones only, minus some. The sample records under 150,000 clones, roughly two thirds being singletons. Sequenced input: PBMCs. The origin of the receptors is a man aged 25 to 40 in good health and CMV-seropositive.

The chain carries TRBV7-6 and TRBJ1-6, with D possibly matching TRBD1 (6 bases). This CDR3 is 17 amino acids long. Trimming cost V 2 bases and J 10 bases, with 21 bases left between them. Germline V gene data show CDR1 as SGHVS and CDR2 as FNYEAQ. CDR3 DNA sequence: TGTGCCAGCAGCTTACTGGTCCGGGACAAAGAGTGGTCACCCCTCCACTTT. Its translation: CASSLLVRDKEWSPLHF.

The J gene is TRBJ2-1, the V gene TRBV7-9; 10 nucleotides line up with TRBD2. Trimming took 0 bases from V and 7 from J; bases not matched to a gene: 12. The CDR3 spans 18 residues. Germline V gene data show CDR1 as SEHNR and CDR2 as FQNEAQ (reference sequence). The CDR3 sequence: CASSLAMSTAGGWNEQFF. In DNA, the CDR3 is TGTGCCAGCAGCTTAGCTATGTCCACAGCGGGGGGGTGGAATGAGCAGTTCTTC.

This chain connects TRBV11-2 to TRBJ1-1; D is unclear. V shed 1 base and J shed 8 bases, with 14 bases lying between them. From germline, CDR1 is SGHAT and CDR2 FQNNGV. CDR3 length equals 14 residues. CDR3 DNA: TGTGCCAGCAGCTTAGTTGTATACGGAGTGGAAGCTTTCTTT. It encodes CASSLVVYGVEAFF.

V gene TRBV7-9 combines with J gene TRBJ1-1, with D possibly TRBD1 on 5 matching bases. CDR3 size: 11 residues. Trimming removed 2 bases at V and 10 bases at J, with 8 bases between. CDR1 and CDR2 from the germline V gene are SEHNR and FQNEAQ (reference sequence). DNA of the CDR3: TGTGCCAGCAGCTTACCTGGGGCAGCTTTCTTT. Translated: CASSLPGAAFF.

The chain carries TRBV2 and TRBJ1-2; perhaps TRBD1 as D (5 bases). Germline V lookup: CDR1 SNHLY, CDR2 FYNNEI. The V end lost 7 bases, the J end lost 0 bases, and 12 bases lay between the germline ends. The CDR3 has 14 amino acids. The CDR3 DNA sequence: TGTGCCAGCATCAGGGAACCCACTAACTATGGCTACACCTTC. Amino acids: CASIREPTNYGYTF.

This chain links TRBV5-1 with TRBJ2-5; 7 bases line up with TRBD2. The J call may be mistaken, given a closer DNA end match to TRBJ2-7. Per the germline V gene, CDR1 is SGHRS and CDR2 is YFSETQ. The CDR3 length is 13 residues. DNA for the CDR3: TGCGCCAGCAGGCGGGGGAGCTCCTACGAGCAGTACTTC. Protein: CASRRGSSYEQYF.

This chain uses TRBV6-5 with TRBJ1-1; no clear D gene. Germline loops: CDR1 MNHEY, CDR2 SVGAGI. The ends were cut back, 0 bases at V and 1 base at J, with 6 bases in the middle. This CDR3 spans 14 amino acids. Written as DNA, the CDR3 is TGTGCCAGCAGTTACTCTTTGGCGAACACTGAAGCTTTCTTT. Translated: CASSYSLANTEAFF.

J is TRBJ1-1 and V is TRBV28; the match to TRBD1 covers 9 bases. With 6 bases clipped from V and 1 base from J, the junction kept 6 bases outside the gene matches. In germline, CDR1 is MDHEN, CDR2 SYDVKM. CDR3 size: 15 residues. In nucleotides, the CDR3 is TGTGCCAGCAGCCCCCTGGGACAGGGGAACACTGAAGCTTTCTTT. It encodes CASSPLGQGNTEAFF. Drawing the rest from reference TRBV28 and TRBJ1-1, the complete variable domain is DVKVTQSSRYLVKRTGEKVFLECVQDMDHENMFWYRQDPGLGLRLIYFSYDVKMKEKGDIPEGYSVSREKKERFSLILESASTNQTSMYLCASSPLGQGNTEAFFGQGTRLTVV.

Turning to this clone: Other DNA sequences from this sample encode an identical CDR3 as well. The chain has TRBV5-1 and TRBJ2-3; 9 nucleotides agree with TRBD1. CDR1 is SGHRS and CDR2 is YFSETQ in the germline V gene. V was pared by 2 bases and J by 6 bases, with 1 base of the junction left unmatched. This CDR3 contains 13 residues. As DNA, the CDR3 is TGCGCCAGCAGCTTCACAGGGGGCGATACGCAGTATTTT. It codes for CASSFTGGDTQYF.

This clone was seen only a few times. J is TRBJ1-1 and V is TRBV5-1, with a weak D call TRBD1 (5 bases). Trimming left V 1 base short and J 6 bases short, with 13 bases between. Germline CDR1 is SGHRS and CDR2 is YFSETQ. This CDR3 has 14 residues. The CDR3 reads CASSLQRQTAEAFF. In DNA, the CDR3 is TGCGCCAGCAGCTTGCAACGACAGACCGCTGAAGCTTTCTTT.

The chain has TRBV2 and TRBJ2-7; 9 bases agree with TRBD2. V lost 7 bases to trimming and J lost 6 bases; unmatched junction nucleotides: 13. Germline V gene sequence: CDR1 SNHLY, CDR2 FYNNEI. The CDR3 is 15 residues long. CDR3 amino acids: CASTLPLAGVGEQYF. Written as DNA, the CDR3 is TGTGCCAGCACCCTCCCCTTAGCGGGAGTAGGCGAGCAGTACTTC.

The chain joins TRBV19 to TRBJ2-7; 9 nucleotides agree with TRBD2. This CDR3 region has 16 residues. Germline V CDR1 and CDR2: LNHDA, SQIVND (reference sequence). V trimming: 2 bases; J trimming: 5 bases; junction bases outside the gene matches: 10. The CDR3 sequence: CASSILVTSGFNEQYF. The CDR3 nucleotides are TGTGCCAGTAGTATATTGGTAACTAGCGGGTTCAACGAGCAGTACTTC.

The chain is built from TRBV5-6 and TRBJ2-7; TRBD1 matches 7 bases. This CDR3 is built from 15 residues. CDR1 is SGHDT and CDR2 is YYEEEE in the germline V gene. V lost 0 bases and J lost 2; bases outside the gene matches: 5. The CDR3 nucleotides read TGTGCCAGCAGCTTGGTAGGGGGCCGGGCCTACGAGCAGTACTTC. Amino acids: CASSLVGGRAYEQYF.

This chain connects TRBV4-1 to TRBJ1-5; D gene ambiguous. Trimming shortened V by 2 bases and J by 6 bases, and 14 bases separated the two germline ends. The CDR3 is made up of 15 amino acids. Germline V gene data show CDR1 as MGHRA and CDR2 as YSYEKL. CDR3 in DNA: TGCGCCAGCAGCCAAACTACCCCGGCGGGTCAGCCCCAGCATTTT. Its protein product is CASSQTTPAGQPQHF.

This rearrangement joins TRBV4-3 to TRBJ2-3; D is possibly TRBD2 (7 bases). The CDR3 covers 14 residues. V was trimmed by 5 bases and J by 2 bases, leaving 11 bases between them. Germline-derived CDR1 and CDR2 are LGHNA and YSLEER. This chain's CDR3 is CASSVGGPTDTQYF. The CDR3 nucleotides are TGCGCCAGCAGCGTGGGGGGGCCCACAGATACGCAGTATTTT.

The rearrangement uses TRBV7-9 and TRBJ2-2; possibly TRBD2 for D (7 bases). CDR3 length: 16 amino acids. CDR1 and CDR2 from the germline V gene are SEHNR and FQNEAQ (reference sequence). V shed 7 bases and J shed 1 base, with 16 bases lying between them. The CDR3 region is CASTLGGAQNTGELFF. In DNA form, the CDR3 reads TGTGCCAGCACCCTTGGGGGGGCGCAGAACACCGGGGAGCTGTTTTTT.

As DNA, the CDR3 is TGTGCCAGCAGCTCCCGCCCTGTTCCAGCCTACGAGCAGTACTTC. Its protein is CASSSRPVPAYEQYF. The rearrangement joins TRBV9 to TRBJ2-7, with D unresolved. The germline V and J ends were trimmed by 4 bases and 2 bases, with 16 bases remaining between them. This CDR3 comprises 15 residues. Germline CDR1 SGDLS, CDR2 YYNGEE. The full variable domain, rest sourced from reference TRBV9 and TRBJ2-7, is DSGVTQTPKHLITATGQRVTLRCSPRSGDLSVYWYQQSLDQGLQFLIQYYNGEERAKGNILERFSAQQFPDLHSELNLSSLELGDSALYFCASSSRPVPAYEQYFGPGTRLTVT.

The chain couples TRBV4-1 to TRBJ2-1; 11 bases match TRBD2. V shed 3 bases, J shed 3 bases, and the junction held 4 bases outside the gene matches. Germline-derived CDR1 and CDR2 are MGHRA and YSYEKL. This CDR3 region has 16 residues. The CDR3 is CASSQSGLADYNEQFF. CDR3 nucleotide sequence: TGCGCCAGCAGCCAGTCGGGACTAGCGGACTACAATGAGCAGTTCTTC.

The CDR3 spells CAISLLTGVGEQYF. The CDR3 DNA follows: TGTGCCATCAGTTTACTGACGGGAGTCGGAGAGCAGTACTTC. The V call is TRBV10-3, the J call TRBJ2-7; TRBD2 is a possible D gene (6 bases). The CDR3 contains 14 residues. V shed 5 bases and J shed 7 bases, with 18 bases lying between them. In germline, CDR1 is ENHRY, CDR2 SYGVKD.

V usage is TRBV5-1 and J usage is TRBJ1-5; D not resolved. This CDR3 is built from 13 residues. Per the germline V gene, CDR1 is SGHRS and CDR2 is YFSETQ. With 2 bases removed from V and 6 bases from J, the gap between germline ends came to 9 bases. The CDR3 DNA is TGCGCCAGCAGCTTAGAGGGTAGTCAGCCCCAGCATTTT. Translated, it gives CASSLEGSQPQHF.

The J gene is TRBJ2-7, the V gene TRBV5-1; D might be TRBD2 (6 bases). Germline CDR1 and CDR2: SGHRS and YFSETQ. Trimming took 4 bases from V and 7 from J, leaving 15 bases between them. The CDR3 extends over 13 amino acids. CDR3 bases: TGCGCCAGCAGCGGGGGGACCCCGTGGGAGCAGTACTTC. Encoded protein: CASSGGTPWEQYF. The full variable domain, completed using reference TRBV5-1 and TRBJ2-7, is KAGVTQTPRYLIKTRGQQVTLSCSPISGHRSVSWYQQTPGQGLQFLFEYFSETQRNKGNFPGRFSGRQFSNSRSEMNVSTLELGDSALYLCASSGGTPWEQYFGPGTRLTVT.

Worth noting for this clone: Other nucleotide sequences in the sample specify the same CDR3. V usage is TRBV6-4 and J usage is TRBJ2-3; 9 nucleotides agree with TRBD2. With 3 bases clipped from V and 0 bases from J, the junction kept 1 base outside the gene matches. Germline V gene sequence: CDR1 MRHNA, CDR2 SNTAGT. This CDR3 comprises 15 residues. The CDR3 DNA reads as TGTGCCAGCAGTGAGCGGGAGGGGAGCACAGATACGCAGTATTTT. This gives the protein CASSEREGSTDTQYF.

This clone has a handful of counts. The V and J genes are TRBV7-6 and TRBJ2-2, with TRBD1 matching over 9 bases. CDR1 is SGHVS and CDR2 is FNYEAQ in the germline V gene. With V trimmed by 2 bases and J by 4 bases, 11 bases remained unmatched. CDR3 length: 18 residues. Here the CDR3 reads CASSLRRQDRGRTGELFF. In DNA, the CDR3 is TGTGCCAGCAGCTTAAGGCGCCAGGACAGGGGTCGCACCGGGGAGCTGTTTTTT. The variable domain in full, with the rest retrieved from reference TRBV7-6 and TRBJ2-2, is GAGVSQSPRYKVTKRGQDVALRCDPISGHVSLYWYRQALGQGPEFLTYFNYEAQQDKSGLPNDRFSAERPEGSISTLTIQRTEQRDSAMYRCASSLRRQDRGRTGELFFGEGSRLTVL.

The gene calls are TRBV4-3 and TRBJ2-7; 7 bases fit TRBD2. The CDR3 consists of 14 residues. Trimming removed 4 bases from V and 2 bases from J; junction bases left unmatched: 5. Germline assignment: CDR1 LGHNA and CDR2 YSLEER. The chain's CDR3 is CASSRRLATYEQYF. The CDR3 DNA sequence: TGCGCCAGCAGCCGCAGACTAGCCACCTACGAGCAGTACTTC.

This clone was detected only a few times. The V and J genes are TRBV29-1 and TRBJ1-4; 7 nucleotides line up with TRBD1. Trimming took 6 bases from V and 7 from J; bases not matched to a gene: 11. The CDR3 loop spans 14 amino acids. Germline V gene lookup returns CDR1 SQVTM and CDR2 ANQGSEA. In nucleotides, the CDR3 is TGCAGCGTAGGTTACAGGGGTATTAGTGAAAAACTGTTTTTT. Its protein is CSVGYRGISEKLFF.

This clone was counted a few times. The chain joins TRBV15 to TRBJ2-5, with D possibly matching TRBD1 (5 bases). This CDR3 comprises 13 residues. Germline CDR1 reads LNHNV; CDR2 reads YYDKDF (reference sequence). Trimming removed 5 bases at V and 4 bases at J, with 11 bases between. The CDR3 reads CATSRNQGETQYF. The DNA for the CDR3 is TGTGCCACCAGCCGAAACCAGGGAGAGACCCAGTACTTC.

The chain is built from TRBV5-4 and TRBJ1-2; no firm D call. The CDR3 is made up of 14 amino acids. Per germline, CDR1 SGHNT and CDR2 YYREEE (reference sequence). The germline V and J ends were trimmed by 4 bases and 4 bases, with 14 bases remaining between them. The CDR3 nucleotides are TGTGCCAGCAGCCCCGTTTTGGGAGGCTATGGCTACACCTTC. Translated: CASSPVLGGYGYTF.